This entry lists 24 T cell receptor beta chains sequenced from one sample in a study of blood T cells in healthy people across ages. A second PCR of roughly 7 to 11 cycles used a sample-barcoded 5' primer and a J-beta primer mix. Via MiXCR, TCRdb re-called the 5' RACE reads, giving one row per CDR3 protein. The table shows about 640,000 distinct CDR3 sequences, with approximately 40% occurring only once. Sample: blood. The receptors shown here come from a man older than 75 in good health.

Details on this clonotype: This clone may be a read error of a much larger clone one base away. For the CDR3, the DNA is TGTGCCAGCACCACAGACGGCGAGGGCTCCTACGAGCAGTACTTC. Translating it yields CASTTDGEGSYEQYF. The J gene is TRBJ2-7, the V gene TRBV6-2 or TRBV6-3, with TRBD2 as a possible D gene (5 bases). CDR1 and CDR2 (germline): MNHEY, SVGEGT. CDR3 length: 15 residues. The V and J ends lost 7 bases and 0 bases respectively, with 16 bases between them.

This clonotype was detected once. The chain has TRBV7-2 and TRBJ1-1; the D gene is possibly TRBD1 (5 bases). The CDR3 spans 14 residues. The germline V gene encodes CDR1 SGHTA and CDR2 FQGNSA. V lost 1 base, J lost 5 bases, and 11 bases lay in between. The CDR3 DNA sequence: TGTGCCAGCAGCTTAGACAGGAGGAGTACTGAAGCTTTCTTT. Its protein product is CASSLDRRSTEAFF. Looking up the rest from reference TRBV7-2 and TRBJ1-1 gives the full variable domain: GAGVSQSPSNKVTEKGKDVELRCDPISGHTALYWYRQSLGQGLEFLIYFQGNSAPDKSGLPSDRFSAERTGGSVSTLTIQRTQQEDSAVYLCASSLDRRSTEAFFGQGTRLTVV.

This chain uses TRBV6-2 or TRBV6-3 with TRBJ2-1, with D possibly TRBD2 on 6 matching bases. The length of the CDR3 is 13 residues. The germline V gene has CDR1 MNHEY and CDR2 SVGEGT. V was pared by 7 bases and J by 9 bases, with 16 bases between. DNA of the CDR3: TGTGCCAGCAAGGACTGGAGGGCCAGTGAGCAGTTCTTC. Residues: CASKDWRASEQFF.

This clonotype has only a few counts. The rearrangement joins TRBV12-3 or TRBV12-4 to TRBJ1-6, with D tentatively TRBD1 (5 bases). The CDR3 totals 18 residues. The V and J ends lost 2 bases and 2 bases respectively, with 16 bases between them. The CDR3 reads CASSLTGVRGAYNSPLHF. The CDR3, as DNA: TGTGCCAGCAGTTTAACGGGGGTGAGGGGTGCCTATAATTCACCCCTCCACTTT.

The J gene is TRBJ2-7, the V gene TRBV2, with 10 bases that match TRBD2. V shed 7 bases and J 2 bases; nucleotides not matched to a gene: 11. Germline CDR1 SNHLY, CDR2 FYNNEI. The CDR3 totals 16 residues. In nucleotides, the CDR3 is TGTGCCAGCAACGAAGGGGGGCTAGCGGGAGCCTACGAGCAGTACTTC. Its protein is CASNEGGLAGAYEQYF.

The V gene is TRBV29-1, the J gene TRBJ1-3; 10 positions agree with TRBD1. The trim removed 4 bases at V and 4 bases at J, leaving 1 base unmatched. The germline V gene has CDR1 SQVTM and CDR2 ANQGSEA. This CDR3 is built from 13 residues. The CDR3 protein is CSVGGQGGNTIYF. The CDR3 nucleotides are TGCAGCGTTGGGGGACAGGGGGGAAACACCATATATTTT. Variable domain in full (rest from reference TRBV29-1 and TRBJ1-3): SAVISQKPSRDICQRGTSLTIQCQVDSQVTMMFWYRQQPGQSLTLIATANQGSEATYESGFVIDKFPISRPNLTFSTLTVSNMSPEDSSIYLCSVGGQGGNTIYFGEGSWLTVV.

The rearrangement joins TRBV11-1 to TRBJ2-3; 10 bases match TRBD2. Germline V CDR1 and CDR2: SGHAT, FQDESV (reference sequence). The CDR3 length is 15 residues. J gave up 4 bases and V 5 bases, and 6 bases lay outside the gene matches. In nucleotides, the CDR3 is TGTGCCAGCAGCCCTAGCGGGAGAGTCGCAGATACGCAGTATTTT. It translates to CASSPSGRVADTQYF.

V usage is TRBV12-3 or TRBV12-4 and J usage is TRBJ2-3; possible D gene TRBD2, 5 bases. CDR3 size: 17 residues. Trimming took 5 bases from V and 0 from J, leaving 18 bases between them. The CDR3 reads CASSASSESASTDTQYF. In DNA form, the CDR3 reads TGTGCCAGCAGTGCTAGCAGCGAGAGCGCTAGCACAGATACGCAGTATTTT.

The chain employs TRBV20-1 and TRBJ2-7; a possible D gene is TRBD2 (5 bases). This CDR3 comprises 12 residues. Trimming removed 5 bases at V and 0 bases at J, with 8 bases between. Germline lookup yields CDR1 DFQATT and CDR2 SNEGSKA (reference sequence). Here the CDR3 DNA reads TGCAGTGCTCCGGGGTCCTCCTACGAGCAGTACTTC. It encodes CSAPGSSYEQYF.

This clonotype was seen more than once but under ten times. The chain employs TRBV4-1 and TRBJ1-1, with 7 nucleotides matching TRBD1. Germline assignment: CDR1 MGHRA and CDR2 YSYEKL. The CDR3 extends over 14 amino acids. With 5 bases clipped from V and 6 bases from J, the junction kept 9 bases outside the gene matches. CDR3 sequence reads: CASSKDRLGPEAFF. The CDR3 region has the DNA TGCGCCAGCAGCAAGGACAGGTTGGGCCCTGAAGCTTTCTTT.

This chain links TRBV27 with TRBJ2-5; possible D gene TRBD2, 5 bases. Trimming stripped 4 bases from V and 5 bases from J, with 14 bases between. Germline-derived CDR1 and CDR2 are MNHEY and SMNVEV (reference sequence). The CDR3 runs to 14 residues. CDR3: CASSSGGRWETQYF. The DNA for the CDR3 is TGTGCCAGCAGTTCCGGAGGCAGGTGGGAGACCCAGTACTTC.

This clonotype was detected many times. Here the CDR3 DNA reads TGTGCCAGCAGTTCGTCTAGAAACAAGTTCTTC. The encoded protein is CASSSSRNKFF. The chain couples TRBV28 to TRBJ2-1; D gene ambiguous. The CDR3 is 11 residues long. V was shortened by 4 bases and J by 14 bases, with 12 bases between the two germline ends. Germline assignment: CDR1 MDHEN and CDR2 SYDVKM.

This clonotype has a count of ten or more. The genes are TRBV7-2 and TRBJ1-2; D not resolved. With 7 bases removed from V and 4 bases from J, the gap between germline ends came to 13 bases. Germline V CDR1 and CDR2: SGHTA, FQGNSA. This CDR3 contains 13 residues. CDR3 in amino acids: CASTTDPGYGYTF. CDR3 DNA sequence: TGTGCCAGCACTACTGATCCGGGCTATGGCTACACCTTC.

On this clonotype: A much more abundant neighbour one base away suggests this may be a read error. The rearrangement links TRBV28 to TRBJ2-5; D gene unclear. The CDR3 contains 14 residues. Germline loops: CDR1 MDHEN, CDR2 SYDVKM. Trimming cost V 5 bases and J 11 bases, with 21 bases left between them. The CDR3 coding sequence is TGTGCCAGCAGTGTGAAGTCCCTATCCGAAGAGCAGTACTTC. Translation gives CASSVKSLSEEQYF.

This clonotype was seen only a few times. CDR3 in amino acids: CSAALAGSTDTQYF. Here the CDR3 DNA reads TGCAGTGCTGCCCTAGCGGGGAGCACAGATACGCAGTATTTT. V is TRBV20-1 and J is TRBJ2-3, with 9 positions matching TRBD2. Germline loops: CDR1 DFQATT, CDR2 SNEGSKA (reference sequence). The CDR3 covers 14 residues. The ends lost 5 bases at V and 0 bases at J; junction bases unmatched: 3.

This clonotype was seen repeatedly, ten times or more. This rearrangement joins TRBV7-9 to TRBJ2-1; D ambiguous. Trimming pared 3 bases from V and 9 bases from J, leaving 9 bases between. Looked up from germline, CDR1 is SEHNR and CDR2 is FQNEAQ (reference sequence). The CDR3 sequence is 12 residues long. The CDR3 loop reads CASSFDAFEQFF. DNA for the CDR3: TGTGCCAGCAGCTTTGACGCGTTTGAGCAGTTCTTC.

The V gene is TRBV9, the J gene TRBJ1-4; perhaps TRBD1 as D (6 bases). Trimming shortened V by 0 bases and J by 6 bases, and 9 bases separated the two germline ends. CDR3 length: 14 amino acids. Germline-derived CDR1 and CDR2 are SGDLS and YYNGEE. CDR3 residues: CASSVAGQHEKLFF. Here the CDR3 DNA reads TGTGCCAGCAGCGTAGCTGGACAGCATGAAAAACTGTTTTTT.

The CDR3 DNA follows: TGTGCCAGCAGTTCGCCGTGGCAGCCCCAGCATTTT. It yields the protein CASSSPWQPQHF. The rearrangement uses TRBV28 and TRBJ1-5; no firm D call. Trimming cost V 4 bases and J 7 bases, with 8 bases left between them. In germline, CDR1 is MDHEN, CDR2 SYDVKM. CDR3 length equals 12 residues. The entire variable domain, with the rest obtained from reference TRBV28 and TRBJ1-5, is as follows: DVKVTQSSRYLVKRTGEKVFLECVQDMDHENMFWYRQDPGLGLRLIYFSYDVKMKEKGDIPEGYSVSREKKERFSLILESASTNQTSMYLCASSSPWQPQHFGDGTRLSIL.

This clonotype was counted many times. The chain employs TRBV20-1 and TRBJ2-3, with a possible D match to TRBD2 (5 bases). With 3 bases removed from V and 4 bases from J, the gap between germline ends came to 11 bases. Looked up from germline, CDR1 is DFQATT and CDR2 is SNEGSKA (reference sequence). CDR3 size: 13 residues. CDR3 protein: CSASPGGPDTQYF. CDR3 nucleotide sequence: TGCAGTGCTAGCCCCGGCGGGCCAGATACGCAGTATTTT.

This rearrangement joins TRBV15 to TRBJ1-1; D is unclear. Trimming pared 1 base from V and 8 bases from J, leaving 8 bases between. This CDR3 region has 12 residues. Germline loops: CDR1 LNHNV, CDR2 YYDKDF (reference sequence). CDR3 loop: CATSRVGMEAFF. As DNA, the CDR3 is TGTGCCACCAGCAGAGTAGGGATGGAAGCTTTCTTT. Drawing the rest from reference TRBV15 and TRBJ1-1, the complete variable domain is DAMVIQNPRYQVTQFGKPVTLSCSQTLNHNVMYWYQQKSSQAPKLLFHYYDKDFNNEADTPDNFQSRRPNTSFCFLDIRSPGLGDTAMYLCATSRVGMEAFFGQGTRLTVV.

This clonotype was found a few times. The V and J genes are TRBV12-3 or TRBV12-4 and TRBJ1-2; possibly TRBD1 for D (6 bases). V lost 5 bases to trimming and J lost 3 bases, with 10 bases between them. The CDR3 has 13 amino acids. The CDR3 DNA is TGTGCCAGCAGTATAGGACAGTACTATGGCTACACCTTC. It specifies CASSIGQYYGYTF.

There are a few counts of this clonotype. The genes are TRBV7-8 and TRBJ2-7; D is unresolved. Germline-derived CDR1 and CDR2 are SGHVS and FQNEAQ. The V gene lost 1 base and the J gene lost 3 bases, with 10 bases spanning the gap. The CDR3 has 14 amino acids. This CDR3 reads CASSLGRPDYEQYF. CDR3 nucleotide sequence: TGTGCCAGCAGCTTAGGGCGTCCGGACTACGAGCAGTACTTC.

This clonotype was picked up a small number of times. This rearrangement joins TRBV5-1 to TRBJ1-2; the D gene is possibly TRBD1 (5 bases). Germline values: CDR1 SGHRS, CDR2 YFSETQ. V lost 1 base, J lost 3 bases, and 7 bases lay in between. The CDR3 runs 13 residues. The CDR3 here is CASSLTGYYGYTF. The CDR3, as DNA: TGCGCCAGCAGCTTGACAGGCTACTATGGCTACACCTTC.

The rearrangement uses TRBV6-6 and TRBJ2-3; the D call may be TRBD1 or TRBD2 (5 bases each). The V gene's germline CDR1 is MNHNY and CDR2 SVGAGI (reference sequence). There are 14 residues in the CDR3. Trimming pared 6 bases from V and 0 bases from J, leaving 10 bases between. In DNA, the CDR3 is TGTGCCAGCAGCCCCTGGGGGAGCACAGATACGCAGTATTTT. As protein: CASSPWGSTDTQYF.